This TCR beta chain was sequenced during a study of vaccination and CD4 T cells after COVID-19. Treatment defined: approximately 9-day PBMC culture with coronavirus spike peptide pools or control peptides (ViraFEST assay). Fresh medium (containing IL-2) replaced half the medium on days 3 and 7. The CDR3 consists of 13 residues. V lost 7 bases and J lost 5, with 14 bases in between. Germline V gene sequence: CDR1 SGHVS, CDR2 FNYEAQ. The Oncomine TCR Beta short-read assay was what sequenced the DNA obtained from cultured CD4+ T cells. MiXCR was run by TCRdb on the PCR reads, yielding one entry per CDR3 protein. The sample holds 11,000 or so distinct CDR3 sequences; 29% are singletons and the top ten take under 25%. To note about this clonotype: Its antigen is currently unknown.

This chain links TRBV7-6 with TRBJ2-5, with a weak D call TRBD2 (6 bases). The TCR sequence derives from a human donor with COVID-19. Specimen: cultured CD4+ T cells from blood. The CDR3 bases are TGTGCCAGCACCCTGGCGGGGAGGGAGACCCAGTACTTC. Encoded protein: CASTLAGRETQYF.